This T cell receptor (beta chain) was documented in a study of blood T cells in healthy people across ages (dated by TCRdb to the mid-2010s). Study-wide context: Template switching captured roughly one uniquely barcoded TCR beta cDNA molecule per two T cells in model experiments. Using deep sequencing normalized with unique cDNA molecular identifiers, the study measured how TCR beta repertoire diversity changes with age. Donors were grouped into four age groups: young (average roughly 17 years), middle-aged (under 40), aged (approximately 67) and long-lived (approximately 78). To avoid experimental bias, donors of different ages were spread randomly across the sequencing lanes. For two donors (one aged 18 to 29 and one aged 80 or older), the study analyzed two additional independent replicas of 1 million unique cDNA reads from the same blood draw. Points the paper makes about the study in general: Total diversity estimates from one million sequenced T cells were considered lower bounds and underestimates. The CMV infection status of donors was not known, potentially confounding age-related changes in expanded clonotypes. Conclusive comparison of naive and antigen-experienced compartments was prevented by the profiling of bulk unsorted PBMCs. Compared with the aged group, more naive CD4+ T cells, fewer expanded clones and increased TCR diversity were shown by the long-lived group, suggesting age selection. The percentage of naive T cells measured by flow cytometry correlated strongly with observed TCR beta diversity. Observed TCR beta diversity per million T cells fell roughly linearly with age, and a significant reduction was already apparent by age around 40.

This clonotype has a count of ten or more. Its antigen remains undetermined. No much larger clone is present one base from it, and per-base qualities are unavailable. Donors were 30 to 45 systemically healthy Caucasian individuals from Russia aged roughly 6 to 95 years. Roughly 11 milliliters of peripheral blood were drawn from each donor into EDTA-treated Vacutainer tubes. PBMCs were isolated by Ficoll-Paque density-gradient centrifugation, with at least 7 million obtained per sample. Trizol reagent was used to extract total RNA from the PBMCs, yielding at least 5.5 micrograms per sample. The percentages of naive CD45RAhigh/CD27high T cells were determined by flow cytometry on a PBMC aliquot from every donor. Including cysteine and phenylalanine, the CDR3 has 16 amino acids. The DNA shown is the 48-base CDR3, in frame from base 1. From the germline V gene, CDR1 is MGHRA and CDR2 is YSYEKL. Trimming leaves V shorter by 4 bases and J shorter by 0 bases, with the junction holding 7 bases beyond the gene matches.

The protocol used for the library was 5' RACE. Sequencing was performed on an Illumina HiSeq 2500. A second PCR of 7 to 11 cycles was performed with a sample-barcoded 5' primer and a J-beta primer mix. A template-switch 5' adaptor carrying 12 random nucleotides introduced a unique molecular identifier onto each TCR beta cDNA molecule. Each sample yielded at least 2.5 million CDR3-containing paired-end reads. The Mint cDNA synthesis kit, primed by a TRBC-specific oligonucleotide, was used to synthesize first-strand cDNA from all RNA. All cDNA was treated with uracil-DNA glycosylase and then went through a first 18-cycle PCR with the universal primers M1SS and BC2_uni_R. The authors processed their data as follows. Each sample was normalized by randomly selecting 1 million high-quality reads, each carrying a distinct molecular identifier. Reads with shared molecular identifiers were discarded instead of being binned into consensus sequences. MiTCR, run with a Q25 quality threshold and the strictest error-elimination algorithm, handled CDR3 identification, clonotype clustering and error correction. Lower-bound total TCR beta diversity was estimated with a nonparametric unseen species model using Euler transformation. TCRdb reran the public reads through fastp at Q25 and MiXCR, keeping productive beta chains. Under each unique CDR3 protein, matching rows form one entry showing the most common genes and DNA. TCRdb, not the original authors, processed these V and J calls. Within this sample are hundreds of thousands of distinct CDR3 sequences, with approximately 48% of them counted one time only. The top ten clonotypes cover roughly 19% of the sample.

The rearranged segments are TRBV4-1 and TRBJ2-5; 8 middle bases align to TRBD2. Material for sequencing was blood. This TCR derives from a man in his 60s in good health. The CDR3 corresponds to CASSRTVAGYQETQYF. The DNA reads as follows: TGCGCCAGCAGCCGAACAGTAGCGGGGTACCAAGAGACCCAGTACTTC.